The next 5 T cell receptor beta chains were all read from a single sample in a study of T-cell memory formation after mild COVID-19. TCRdb processed the 5' RACE reads anew with MiXCR; each CDR3 protein has one entry. The table records hundreds of thousands of distinct CDR3 sequences, less than 25% of them present only once. The sequencing input was PBMCs or a T cell subset sorted from them (not recorded which). The receptors stem from an adult woman who had mild COVID-19 (a few samples of this study predate the infection). Cell type and time point are not known.

This clonotype was detected ten times or more. The V and J genes are TRBV24-1 and TRBJ2-1; D may correspond to TRBD1 or TRBD2 (5 bases each). The V end lost 4 bases, the J end lost 6 bases, and 9 bases lay between the germline ends. From germline, CDR1 is KGHDR and CDR2 SFDVKD. The CDR3 covers 13 residues. This CDR3 reads CATSDPGGNEQFF. The CDR3 DNA reads as TGTGCCACCAGTGACCCTGGGGGCAATGAGCAGTTCTTC.

This clonotype has a handful of counts. The chain recombines TRBV7-6 with TRBJ2-2; TRBD1 matches 7 bases. Looked up from germline, CDR1 is SGHVS and CDR2 is FNYEAQ. V was clipped by 2 bases and J by 0 bases; unmatched bases: 6. The CDR3 loop spans 17 amino acids. The CDR3 region is CASSLIVTGPNTGELFF. The CDR3 DNA follows: TGTGCCAGCAGCTTAATAGTGACAGGGCCGAACACCGGGGAGCTGTTTTTT.

The CDR3 sequence: CASSFPRADTQYF. The CDR3 DNA sequence: TGTGCCAGCAGCTTTCCACGGGCAGATACGCAGTATTTT. The J gene is TRBJ2-3, the V gene TRBV7-9; the D is unclear. This CDR3 has 13 residues. Trimming cost V 3 bases and J 4 bases, with 8 bases left between them. Germline values: CDR1 SEHNR, CDR2 FQNEAQ (reference sequence).

This clonotype was picked up one time. The chain couples TRBV15 to TRBJ1-1; D call uncertain. The CDR3 totals 13 residues. The V end was cut by 0 bases, the J end by 3 bases, with 5 bases between. Per germline, CDR1 LNHNV and CDR2 YYDKDF (reference sequence). The CDR3 nucleotides read TGTGCCACCAGCAGAGACCAGGACACTGAAGCTTTCTTT. Translation: CATSRDQDTEAFF.

The chain combines TRBV6-1 with TRBJ2-7; 8 nucleotides agree with TRBD2. The CDR3 length is 13 residues. Per the germline V gene, CDR1 is MNHNS and CDR2 is SASEGT. V was pared by 7 bases and J by 6 bases, with 8 bases of the junction left unmatched. CDR3 nucleotides: TGTGCCAGCAAGACTAGCGACTACTCCGAGCAGTACTTC. Its protein product is CASKTSDYSEQYF.